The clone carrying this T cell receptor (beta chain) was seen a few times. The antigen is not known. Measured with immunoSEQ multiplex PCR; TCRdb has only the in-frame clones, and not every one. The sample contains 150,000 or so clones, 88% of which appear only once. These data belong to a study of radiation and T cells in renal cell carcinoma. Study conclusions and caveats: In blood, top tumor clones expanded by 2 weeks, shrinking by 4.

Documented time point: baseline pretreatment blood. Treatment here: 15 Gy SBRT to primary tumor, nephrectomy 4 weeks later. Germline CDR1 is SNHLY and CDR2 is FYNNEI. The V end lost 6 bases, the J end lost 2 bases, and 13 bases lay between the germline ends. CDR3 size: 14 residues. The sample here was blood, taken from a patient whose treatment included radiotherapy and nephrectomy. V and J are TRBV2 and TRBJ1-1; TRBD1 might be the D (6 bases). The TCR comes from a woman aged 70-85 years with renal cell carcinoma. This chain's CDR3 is CASRAGQYNTEAFF. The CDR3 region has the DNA TGTGCCAGCAGGGCTGGACAGTACAACACTGAAGCTTTCTTT.